Each of the 9 T cell receptor beta chains below was sequenced from the same sample in a study of radiation and T cells in renal cell carcinoma. Profiling relied on immunoSEQ multiplex PCR, and the TCRdb table lists in-frame clones only, not all of them. The table shows about 130,000 clones, with nearly 90% occurring only once. Described time point: baseline pretreatment blood. Treatment of the sample: 15 Gy SBRT to primary tumor, nephrectomy 4 weeks later. The sequenced sample was blood, obtained from a patient whose treatment included radiotherapy and nephrectomy. The origin of the receptors is a woman aged 45-65 years with renal cell carcinoma.

The chain recombines TRBV12-5 with TRBJ2-3; 9 nucleotides match TRBD2. V was pared by 3 bases and J by 6 bases, with 7 bases of the junction left unmatched. This CDR3 contains 15 residues. CDR1 is LGHNT and CDR2 is FRNRAP in the germline V gene. CDR3 sequence: CASGFERGAADTQYF. As DNA, the CDR3 is TGTGCTAGTGGTTTTGAGCGGGGGGCCGCCGATACGCAGTATTTT. Full variable domain (rest looked up from reference TRBV12-5 and TRBJ2-3): DARVTQTPRHKVTEMGQEVTMRCQPILGHNTVFWYRQTMMQGLELLAYFRNRAPLDDSGMPKDRFSAEMPDATLATLKIQPSEPRDSAVYFCASGFERGAADTQYFGPGTRLTVL.

The chain employs TRBV9 and TRBJ2-5; 7 bases fit TRBD1. V was clipped by 1 base and J by 5 bases; unmatched bases: 11. The CDR3 covers 16 residues. Germline V gives CDR1 SGDLS, CDR2 YYNGEE. The CDR3 loop reads CASSVKPAGGGETQYF. DNA of the CDR3: TGTGCCAGCAGCGTAAAGCCGGCAGGGGGTGGGGAGACCCAGTACTTC.

The chain combines TRBV19 with TRBJ1-2; D gene uncertain. Germline assignment: CDR1 LNHDA and CDR2 SQIVND (reference sequence). V was cut by 1 base and J by 1 base, with 10 bases left in between. The CDR3 covers 15 residues. For the CDR3, the DNA is TGTGCCAGTAGTATAGGGAACCGCAATAACTATGGCTACACCTTC. Protein product: CASSIGNRNNYGYTF.

The gene calls are TRBV10-1 and TRBJ2-5; no definite D call. The V and J ends lost 4 bases and 3 bases respectively, with 9 bases between them. CDR1 is WNHNN and CDR2 is SYGVQD in the germline V gene (reference sequence). The CDR3 has 13 residues. CDR3 in DNA: TGCGCCAGCAGTGCTTTGGTCGAAGAGACCCAGTACTTC. Translating gives CASSALVEETQYF.

The J gene is TRBJ2-3, the V gene TRBV5-6, with D maybe TRBD1 (6 bases). The CDR3 extends over 16 amino acids. Germline V gives CDR1 SGHDT, CDR2 YYEEEE. Deletions cut 3 bases from V and 1 base from J, with 15 bases between. The CDR3 sequence is CASSSPSSGGTDTQYF. CDR3 sequence (DNA): TGTGCCAGCAGCTCCCCCAGCTCAGGGGGCACAGATACGCAGTATTTT.

The rearrangement joins TRBV6-1 to TRBJ2-3, with D uncertain. With 6 bases removed from V and 0 bases from J, the gap between germline ends came to 7 bases. There are 13 residues in the CDR3. From germline, CDR1 is MNHNS and CDR2 SASEGT. CDR3 residues: CASSGWSTDTQYF. The CDR3 DNA is TGTGCCAGCAGCGGCTGGAGCACAGATACGCAGTATTTT.

In this sample, this clone turned up once. V usage is TRBV6-1 and J usage is TRBJ1-2, with 7 bases lining up with TRBD1. This CDR3 region has 15 residues. Trimming took 5 bases from V and 8 from J; bases not matched to a gene: 14. Germline CDR1 is MNHNS and CDR2 is SASEGT. Here the CDR3 DNA reads TGTGCCAGCAGTTGGGGGGACAGCTCAGGACGAGGCTACACCTTC. Translating gives CASSWGDSSGRGYTF.

The chain couples TRBV10-3 to TRBJ1-2, with 7 positions matching TRBD1. The CDR3 length is 16 residues. J gave up 6 bases and V 0 bases, and 10 bases lay outside the gene matches. CDR1 and CDR2 (germline): ENHRY, SYGVKD. The CDR3 here is CAISESFPGTADGYTF. The CDR3 DNA follows: TGTGCCATCAGTGAGTCTTTTCCCGGGACAGCTGATGGCTACACCTTC.

Concerning this clone itself: Within the sample, other DNA sequences also encode this same CDR3. V and J are TRBV2 and TRBJ1-1; 7 bases fit TRBD1. The germline V gene has CDR1 SNHLY and CDR2 FYNNEI. V trimming: 8 bases; J trimming: 3 bases; junction bases outside the gene matches: 6. The CDR3 length is 13 residues. CDR3 DNA: TGTGCCAGCCGATACGACAGGGACACTGAAGCTTTCTTT. Translation: CASRYDRDTEAFF. The full variable domain, in which reference TRBV2 and TRBJ1-1 provide the parts outside the CDR3, is EPEVTQTPSHQVTQMGQEVILRCVPISNHLYFYWYRQILGQKVEFLVSFYNNEISEKSEIFDDQFSVERPDGSNFTLKIRSTKLEDSAMYFCASRYDRDTEAFFGQGTRLTVV.